This T cell receptor beta chain originates from a study of cytotoxic CD8 clonotypes in ibrutinib-treated CLL. Across the whole study: Complete response was seen in 2 patients and partial in approximately 24; some 12 progressed and roughly 14 stayed remitted after a median approximately 70 months.

Remarks on this clone: No antigen is known for it.

The V gene's germline CDR1 is MGHRA and CDR2 YSYEKL. This CDR3 has 17 residues. Trimming removed 1 base from V and 3 bases from J; junction bases left unmatched: 8. Study conclusions and caveats: The study found baseline clonality above age-matched healthy donors, tracking circulating CD8+ T-cell counts.

Clones were read by immunoSEQ multiplex PCR, and TCRdb kept only the in-frame ones, dropping some. The sample holds about 35,000 clones; 70% to 75% are singletons and the top ten take 15% to 20%. Sequenced material: PBMCs, taken at disease progression, from a patient treated with ibrutinib. The clonotype originates from a human donor with chronic lymphocytic leukemia. The V call is TRBV4-1, the J call TRBJ2-2; 7 bases fit TRBD1. The DNA of the CDR3 is TGCGCCAGCAGCCAAGGACTCGACAGGGTCGACACCGGGGAGCTGTTTTTT. Translation: CASSQGLDRVDTGELFF.